This TCR beta chain was obtained from a study of cytomegalovirus exposure and HLA in healthy donors. The study's findings and limits: A missense DCLRE1C variant was associated with V- and J-gene trimming of TCR beta chains in a later analysis, and an independent cohort replicated the association. An assumption of roughly uniform sequencing depth across donors underlay the presence/absence analyses.

PCR involved 60 Vbeta and 13 Jbeta primers. Profiled with immunoSEQ multiplex PCR; TCRdb holds only in-frame clones, not every one. Among about 140,000 clones, 75% were seen once, and the ten largest hold around 11%. The CDR3 contains 18 residues. With 5 bases clipped from V and 6 bases from J, the junction kept 14 bases outside the gene matches. Germline lookup yields CDR1 MDHEN and CDR2 SYDVKM. A word on this clone: Its matching antigen is unknown.

The chain combines TRBV28 with TRBJ2-7, with TRBD2 identical over 15 bases. The receptor was derived from a man aged 18 to 29 in good health and CMV-seropositive. Specimen: PBMCs. Written as DNA, the CDR3 is TGTGCCAGCAGTGGGACTAGCGGGAGGACCCAGGGACTCTGCGAGCAGTACTTC. Amino acids: CASSGTSGRTQGLCEQYF.